This T cell receptor (beta chain) was recovered during a study of blood T cell repertoires in COVID-19 (dated by TCRdb to 2020 to 2021). Context from the whole study: Samples covering the acute and convalescent phases of COVID-19 were provided by collaborators in the United States, Italy and Spain. The material from the prospective study consisted of cDNA or gDNA derived from T cells, B-cell-depleted T cells, or PBMCs. The dataset comprised deeply sampled blood TCRbeta repertoires from subjects exposed to, actively infected with, or recovered from COVID-19. The repertoires were released in a freely available public database meant as a resource for research on the immune response to SARS-CoV-2. Samples came from the ongoing ImmuneRACE study (first 160 participants) plus 1,254 subjects from 6 global collaborators. The sample metadata nearly always contained a de-identified subject ID, COVID-19 status, age in years and sex. HLA class I and class II types, where available, came from metadata supplied by the sample provider rather than from assay-based typing.

The full study reports these points: The quantity of clinical and demographic metadata differed by source and by participant and was supplied without curation.

A word on this clone: Its antigen has not been determined. No much larger clonotype is one base removed from it; base qualities were not supplied.

In the prospective study, participants were about 18 to 95 years old, resided in about 25 geographic areas of the United States, and were enrolled through a virtual design. In the prospective study, cohorts were assigned on the basis of participant-reported clinical history obtained from a screening survey and a study questionnaire. For ImmuneRACE Cohort 3, a participant was defined as recovered based on two consecutive negative NP/OP PCR tests, clearance by a healthcare professional, or resolution of symptoms. Mobile phlebotomists in the prospective study collected whole blood, serum and a nasopharyngeal or oropharyngeal swab from every participant. Over a roughly two-month period, participants in the prospective study had the option of providing additional blood draws and questionnaires. Prospective study blood samples were shipped either frozen or at room temperature before DNA extraction. The immunoSEQ Assay, a bias-controlled multiplex PCR, was used to amplify TCRbeta CDR3 regions from genomic DNA. Per the authors' processing: Nucleated cell counts per sample were estimated from amplification of reference gene primers within the assay. To quantify the absolute abundance of each unique TCRbeta CDR3 rearrangement, sequence reads were collapsed and filtered. For each sample, productive Simpson clonality was calculated by taking the square root of Simpson's diversity index across productive rearrangements. TCRdb took this table from immuneACCESS and kept in-frame rearrangements with V and J called. Such tables lack part of the clones; where checked against another copy, unresolved V genes explain under half of the gap, and the rest is unexplained. Clone size and the V and J calls come from that table; the DNA yielded D and trimming. Across this sample there are roughly 350,000 clones, with 92% seen only once. Jointly, the top ten make up about a fifth of the sample.

This sequence originates from a woman under 40 who had recovered from COVID-19. What was sequenced was PBMCs or T cells enriched from blood (not recorded which).

The CDR3 in this case is CASSTAGGYNEQFF. The DNA sequence reads TGTGCCAGCTCGACGGCGGGTGGTTACAATGAGCAGTTCTTC. The rearrangement combines TRBV28 with TRBJ2-1; perhaps TRBD2 is the D gene, with 5 bases matching. CDR1 and CDR2 are read off the germline V gene as MDHEN and SYDVKM. The V and J ends are trimmed by 8 bases and 4 bases, leaving 15 bases between them. The CDR3 holds 14 amino acids from the cysteine to the phenylalanine. Only the CDR3 portion is preserved as DNA: 42 bases, with reading frame beginning at the first base.